Reported below is one TCR beta chain. The antigen is undetermined. The sample is drawn from a study of cytomegalovirus exposure and HLA in healthy donors. Study as a whole: Genotyping showed approximately 81% of hundreds of donors falling in the Caucasian-associated ancestry cluster.

Whole-study findings and limits: The records held CMV serostatus as the only immune exposure information. Most sequenced TCRs were rare (though some public TCRs occurred in many donors).

The CDR3 sequence is 12 residues long. Germline V gene data show CDR1 as MNHNS and CDR2 as SASEGT. Trimming left V 9 bases short and J 6 bases short, with 11 bases between. This PCR relied on a set of 60 Vbeta primers and 13 Jbeta primers. Clones were read by immunoSEQ multiplex PCR, and TCRdb kept only the in-frame ones, dropping some. The table lists 140,000 to 150,000 clones, approximately 78% of them singletons. J is TRBJ2-2 and V is TRBV6-1; no firm D call. What was sequenced was PBMCs. The receptor was isolated from a woman aged 40 to 49 in good health and CMV-seropositive. The CDR3 region has the DNA TGTGCCAGTGGAGCCGACGCCGGGGAGCTGTTTTTT. It codes for CASGADAGELFF.